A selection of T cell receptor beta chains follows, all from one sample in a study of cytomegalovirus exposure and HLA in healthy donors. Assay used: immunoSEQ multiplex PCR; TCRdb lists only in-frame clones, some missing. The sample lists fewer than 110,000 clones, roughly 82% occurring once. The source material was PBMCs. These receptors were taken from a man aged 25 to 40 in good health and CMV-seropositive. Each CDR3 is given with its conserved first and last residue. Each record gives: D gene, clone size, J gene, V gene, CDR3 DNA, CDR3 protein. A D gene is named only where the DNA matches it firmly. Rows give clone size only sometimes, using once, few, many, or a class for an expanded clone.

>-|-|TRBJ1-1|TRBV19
TGTGCCAGTAGTATGGGGCTTGACCTTGAAGCTTTCTTT
CASSMGLDLEAFF
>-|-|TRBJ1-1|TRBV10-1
TGCGCCGCCAGTTCATTTGGCGTGAGCGCCGCTGAAGCTTTCTTT
CAASSFGVSAAEAFF
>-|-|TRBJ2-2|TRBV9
TGTGCCAGCAGCGTAGCTAGTCTAGCTGCGAACACCGGGGAGCTGTTTTTT
CASSVASLAANTGELFF
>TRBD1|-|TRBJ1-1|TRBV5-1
TGCGCCAGCAGCCCCCTAACAGGACAGGAACGGACTTTCTTT
CASSPLTGQERTFF
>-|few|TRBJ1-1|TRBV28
TGTGCCAGCAGTTTAAGGGGTTACAACCCTGAAGCTTTCTTT
CASSLRGYNPEAFF
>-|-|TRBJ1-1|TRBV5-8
TGTGCCAGCAGCTTGGGGGTTGGGGCCTCAAACACTGAAGCTTTCTTT
CASSLGVGASNTEAFF
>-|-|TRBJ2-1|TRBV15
TGTGCCACCAGCGGAGACAACTCCTACAATGAGCAGTTCTTC
CATSGDNSYNEQFF
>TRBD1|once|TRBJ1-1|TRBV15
TGTGCCACCAAGAGACTTCAGGGGGCCCCTGAAGCTTTCTTT
CATKRLQGAPEAFF
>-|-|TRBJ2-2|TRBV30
TGTGCCTGGAGCCCCGGGTTAGCGGCGAACACCGGGGAGCTGTTTTTT
CAWSPGLAANTGELFF
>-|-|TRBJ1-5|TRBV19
TGTGCCAGTAGTCCGACAGGCGGGCCTAGCAATCAGCCCCAGCATTTT
CASSPTGGPSNQPQHF
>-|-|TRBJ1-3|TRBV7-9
TGTGCCAGCAGTCGCCCAGGGGCTGGAAACACCATATATTTT
CASSRPGAGNTIYF
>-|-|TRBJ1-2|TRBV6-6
TGTGCCAGCAGTTATACGCAGTCAACTAACTATGGCTACACCTTC
CASSYTQSTNYGYTF
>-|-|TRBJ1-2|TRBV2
TGTGCCAGCTACGCAGGGGCGCGGGGCTACACCTTC
CASYAGARGYTF
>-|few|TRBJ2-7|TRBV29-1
TGCAGCGTTGACGGGGAAGTAAACGAGCAGTACTTC
CSVDGEVNEQYF
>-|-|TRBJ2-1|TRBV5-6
TGTGCCAGCAGCTTGGTAGAGGATGAGCAGTTCTTC
CASSLVEDEQFF
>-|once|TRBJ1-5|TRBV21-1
TGTGCCAGCAGCAAAGTGACAGGGTTACGGTCCCAGCATTTT
CASSKVTGLRSQHF
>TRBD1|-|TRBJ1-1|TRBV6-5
TGTGCCAGCAGCCTTGAACAGGGGATGAACACTGAAGCTTTCTTT
CASSLEQGMNTEAFF
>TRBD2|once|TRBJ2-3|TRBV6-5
TGTGCCAGCAGTTACGCGGGGGGGCGGGGAGATACGCAGTATTTT
CASSYAGGRGDTQYF
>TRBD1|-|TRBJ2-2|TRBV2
TGTGCCAGCAGGGACAGGACGAACACCGGGGAGCTGTTTTTT
CASRDRTNTGELFF
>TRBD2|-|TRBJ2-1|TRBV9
TGTGCCAGCAGCCCCAGGACTAGCGGGGGGTTCTCCTACAATGAGCAGTTCTTC
CASSPRTSGGFSYNEQFF
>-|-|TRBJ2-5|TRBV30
TGTGCCTGGAGTGTACTGGAGACCCAGTACTTC
CAWSVLETQYF
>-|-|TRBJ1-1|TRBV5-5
TGTGCCAGCAGCTTGAGGTCCGACGGGGTCACTGAAGCTTTCTTT
CASSLRSDGVTEAFF
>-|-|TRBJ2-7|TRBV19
TGTGCCAGTCGCTACCAGGACAGAGACTACGAGCAGTACTTC
CASRYQDRDYEQYF
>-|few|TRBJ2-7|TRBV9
TGTGCCAGCAGCCCCGGGACTGCCTTTCACGAGCAGTACTTC
CASSPGTAFHEQYF
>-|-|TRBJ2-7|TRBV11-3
TGTGCCAGCAGCGGTGCGGGGGCCTCCGTAAGCTCCTACGAGCAGTACTTC
CASSGAGASVSSYEQYF
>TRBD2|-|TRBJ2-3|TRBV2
TGTGCCAGCAGTGTGACTAGCGGGGGGTGGGATACGCAGTATTTT
CASSVTSGGWDTQYF
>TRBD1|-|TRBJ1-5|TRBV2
TGTGCCTGCAACAGGGGGTATCAGCCCCAGCATTTT
CACNRGYQPQHF
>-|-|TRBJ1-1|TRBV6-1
TGTGCCAGCAGTGAATTTGGAGGATATGCGAACACTGAAGCTTTCTTT
CASSEFGGYANTEAFF
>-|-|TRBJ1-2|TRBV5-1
TGCGCCAGCAGCTCCTCCCCGGACACCGAAGACACCTTC
CASSSSPDTEDTF
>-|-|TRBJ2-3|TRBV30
TGTGCCTGGAATCATCTGACTACAGATACGCAGTATTTT
CAWNHLTTDTQYF
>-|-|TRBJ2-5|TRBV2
TGTGCCAGCAGCGATTGGAGGGCCCAAGAGACCCAGTACTTC
CASSDWRAQETQYF
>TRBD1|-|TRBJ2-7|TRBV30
TGTGCCTCTACCTCCGGGACAGGGATTTACGAGCAGTACTTC
CASTSGTGIYEQYF
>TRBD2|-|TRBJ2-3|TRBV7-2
TGTGCCAGCAGAAGACCGGGGGGGAGGGCAGATACGCAGTATTTT
CASRRPGGRADTQYF
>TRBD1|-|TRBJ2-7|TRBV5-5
TGTGCCAGCAGTTTGAGGACAGGGGATCCCTACGAGCAGTACTTC
CASSLRTGDPYEQYF
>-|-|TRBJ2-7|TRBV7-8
TGTGCCAGCAGGGCCAGATTTTCCTACGAGCAGTACTTC
CASRARFSYEQYF
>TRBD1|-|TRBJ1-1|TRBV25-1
TGTGCCAGCAGTCCTCCCGGGACAGGGTCGAACACTGAAGCTTTCTTT
CASSPPGTGSNTEAFF